This record concerns one T cell receptor (beta chain) sequence. What it binds is unknown. Use of 60 Vbeta and 13 Jbeta primers characterized the PCR. The data were produced by immunoSEQ multiplex PCR, yet TCRdb's version contains in-frame clones alone and is incomplete. The sample carries 55,000 to 80,000 clones, 65% to 80% recorded once. Germline V gene data show CDR1 as LNHNV and CDR2 as YYDKDF (reference sequence). This CDR3 spans 15 amino acids. The V end was cut by 1 base, the J end by 3 bases, with 9 bases between. The data derive from a study of cytomegalovirus exposure and HLA in healthy donors. Study results and limitations: For TCR beta chains, V- and J-gene trimming was later linked to a missense DCLRE1C variant. Data from an earlier analysis indicated that most TCR beta V segments were productive either about 87% or about 30% of the time. In a later analysis, HLA-associated beta chains showed higher expansion and lower generation probabilities than comparable chains. Analyses of presence and absence presupposed an approximately uniform sequencing depth across donors.

Source material: PBMCs. This TCR was sampled from a man aged 35-49 years in good health and CMV-seropositive. The chain recombines TRBV15 with TRBJ1-4; D is possibly TRBD1 (5 bases). Written as DNA, the CDR3 is TGTGCCACCAGCAGAGCCAAGGGGCCTAATGAAAAACTGTTTTTT. Its translation is CATSRAKGPNEKLFF.